This entry lists 16 T cell receptor beta chains sequenced from one sample in a study of cytomegalovirus exposure and HLA in healthy donors. Researchers ran the PCR with 60 Vbeta and 13 Jbeta primers. TCRdb's table, derived via immunoSEQ multiplex PCR, lists solely in-frame clones and lacks some. Here the sample spans more than 45,000 clones, about 72% being singletons. The sequenced material came from PBMCs. These receptors were collected from a young man in good health and CMV-seronegative.

The chain has TRBV29-1 and TRBJ2-5; the match to TRBD2 covers 8 bases. The CDR3 contains 11 residues. In germline, CDR1 is SQVTM, CDR2 ANQGSEA. With V trimmed by 3 bases and J by 12 bases, 6 bases remained unmatched. The CDR3 reads CSVETSAIEYF. In DNA, the CDR3 is TGCAGCGTTGAGACTAGCGCCATTGAGTACTTC. The complete variable domain, with remaining parts taken from reference TRBV29-1 and TRBJ2-5, reads SAVISQKPSRDICQRGTSLTIQCQVDSQVTMMFWYRQQPGQSLTLIATANQGSEATYESGFVIDKFPISRPNLTFSTLTVSNMSPEDSSIYLCSVETSAIEYFGPGTRLLVL.

The rearrangement uses TRBV25-1 and TRBJ2-5; D might be TRBD2 (6 bases). The germline CDR1 and CDR2 sequences are MGHDK and SYGVNS. Trimming cost V 1 base and J 5 bases, with 14 bases left between them. The CDR3 is 15 residues long. The CDR3 sequence: CASSEFSGEAETQYF. CDR3 nucleotides: TGTGCCAGCAGTGAATTCTCGGGGGAGGCGGAGACCCAGTACTTC.

The V gene is TRBV7-7, the J gene TRBJ2-7; maybe TRBD2 (6 bases). CDR1 is SSHAT and CDR2 is FNYEAQ in the germline V gene (reference sequence). The V end was cut by 5 bases, the J end by 0 bases, with 11 bases between. This CDR3 has 14 amino acids. The CDR3 DNA reads as TGTGCCAGCAGCCTGGGGGACTCCTCCTACGAGCAGTACTTC. Its protein product is CASSLGDSSYEQYF.

The V and J genes are TRBV6-5 and TRBJ2-7; 9 nucleotides align to TRBD2. The CDR3 is made up of 16 amino acids. From germline, CDR1 is MNHEY and CDR2 SVGAGI. V was clipped by 0 bases and J by 2 bases; unmatched bases: 5. The CDR3 loop reads CASSYSLGLATYEQYF. DNA for the CDR3: TGTGCCAGCAGTTACTCCCTGGGACTAGCTACCTACGAGCAGTACTTC.

The chain carries TRBV30 and TRBJ2-7; TRBD2 might be the D (5 bases). The V gene lost 5 bases and the J gene lost 2 bases, with 16 bases spanning the gap. This CDR3 is 14 amino acids long. Per the germline V gene, CDR1 is GTSNPN and CDR2 is SVGIG (reference sequence). The CDR3 loop reads CAWADWSGTYEQYF. CDR3 sequence (DNA): TGTGCCTGGGCCGATTGGTCCGGGACCTACGAGCAGTACTTC.

This chain uses TRBV4-1 with TRBJ2-7, with 10 bases matching TRBD2. The V segment lost 0 bases and the J segment 2 bases; nucleotides outside the gene matches: 10. Germline CDR1 is MGHRA and CDR2 is YSYEKL. This CDR3 is 18 amino acids long. CDR3 region: CASSQDYLLAGDTYEQYF. Written as DNA, the CDR3 is TGCGCCAGCAGCCAAGATTACTTGCTAGCGGGGGACACCTACGAGCAGTACTTC.

The V and J genes are TRBV5-1 and TRBJ1-1; D gene ambiguous. From germline, CDR1 is SGHRS and CDR2 YFSETQ. V was shortened by 0 bases and J by 6 bases, with 9 bases between the two germline ends. The CDR3 is 13 residues long. The CDR3 sequence is CASSLANTAEAFF. CDR3 in DNA: TGCGCCAGCAGCTTGGCCAACACAGCTGAAGCTTTCTTT.

The rearrangement uses TRBV11-3 and TRBJ2-7; 9 bases map to TRBD1. The germline V gene has CDR1 SGHNT and CDR2 YENEEA. The CDR3 has 14 residues. The V gene end was trimmed by 4 bases and the J gene end by 5 bases; junction bases not matched to a gene: 6. The CDR3 nucleotides read TGTGCCAGCAGCTCGGCGAGGACAGGGGACGAGCAGTACTTC. It codes for CASSSARTGDEQYF.

The V call is TRBV29-1, the J call TRBJ1-3, with 7 bases fitting TRBD1. V trimming: 7 bases; J trimming: 0 bases; junction bases outside the gene matches: 6. Germline-derived CDR1 and CDR2 are SQVTM and ANQGSEA. The CDR3 spans 14 residues. For the CDR3, the DNA is TGCAGCGCCGAACAGGGGAGCTCTGGAAACACCATATATTTT. Translation gives CSAEQGSSGNTIYF.

This clone was recorded a few times. The chain recombines TRBV11-2 with TRBJ2-1, with TRBD2 matching 7 bases. Germline assignment: CDR1 SGHAT and CDR2 FQNNGV. The ends lost 1 base at V and 7 bases at J; junction bases unmatched: 7. CDR3 length: 15 amino acids. This chain's CDR3 is CASSLGTRISNEQFF. The CDR3 bases are TGTGCCAGCAGCTTAGGGACTAGAATCAGTAATGAGCAGTTCTTC.

CDR3: CASSQNSNQPQHF. The CDR3 DNA reads TGTGCCAGCAGCCAGAATAGCAATCAGCCCCAGCATTTT. The chain carries TRBV6-5 and TRBJ1-5, with D uncertain. The ends were cut back, 6 bases at V and 0 bases at J, with 6 bases in the middle. CDR3 size: 13 residues. Germline CDR1 MNHEY, CDR2 SVGAGI.

The CDR3 sequence: CSATGTEFF. In DNA, the CDR3 is TGCAGTGCTACCGGGACAGAGTTCTTC. This chain joins TRBV20-1 and TRBJ2-1; TRBD1 matches 7 bases. Germline CDR1 DFQATT, CDR2 SNEGSKA (reference sequence). There are 9 residues in the CDR3. With V trimmed by 4 bases and J by 14 bases, 2 bases remained unmatched.

The rearrangement links TRBV30 to TRBJ2-2; D not certain. The V end lost 0 bases, the J end lost 6 bases, and 8 bases lay between the germline ends. Germline V gene sequence: CDR1 GTSNPN, CDR2 SVGIG (reference sequence). The CDR3 has 13 residues. The DNA of the CDR3 is TGTGCCTGGAGTGTGAGTGGAGCCGGGGAGCTGTTTTTT. It encodes CAWSVSGAGELFF.

CDR3 region: CASSKGQGSTEAFF. The DNA for the CDR3 is TGCGCCAGCAGCAAAGGACAGGGGTCCACTGAAGCTTTCTTT. J is TRBJ1-1 and V is TRBV5-1; 9 positions agree with TRBD1. Germline V lookup: CDR1 SGHRS, CDR2 YFSETQ. The J segment lost 4 bases and the V segment lost 4 bases, leaving 5 bases of the junction unmatched. CDR3 length: 14 amino acids.

The rearrangement joins TRBV5-1 to TRBJ2-3; 15 nucleotides align to TRBD2. The CDR3 extends over 16 amino acids. CDR1 is SGHRS, CDR2 YFSETQ, per germline. With V trimmed by 4 bases and J by 7 bases, 7 bases remained unmatched. DNA of the CDR3: TGCGCCAGCAGCGTGGGACTAGCGGGGGGTGGAAATACGCAGTATTTT. Its protein product is CASSVGLAGGGNTQYF.

Turning to this clone: A far bigger clonotype differs at one base, so this is likely a read error. V is TRBV27 and J is TRBJ1-2, with a weak D call TRBD1 (5 bases). Trimming removed 4 bases at V and 7 bases at J, with 16 bases between. The CDR3 covers 14 residues. Germline V lookup: CDR1 MNHEY, CDR2 SMNVEV (reference sequence). As DNA, the CDR3 is TGTGCCAGCAGTTCACTGGCAAGGGGTATTGGCTACACCTTC. Translated, it gives CASSSLARGIGYTF.